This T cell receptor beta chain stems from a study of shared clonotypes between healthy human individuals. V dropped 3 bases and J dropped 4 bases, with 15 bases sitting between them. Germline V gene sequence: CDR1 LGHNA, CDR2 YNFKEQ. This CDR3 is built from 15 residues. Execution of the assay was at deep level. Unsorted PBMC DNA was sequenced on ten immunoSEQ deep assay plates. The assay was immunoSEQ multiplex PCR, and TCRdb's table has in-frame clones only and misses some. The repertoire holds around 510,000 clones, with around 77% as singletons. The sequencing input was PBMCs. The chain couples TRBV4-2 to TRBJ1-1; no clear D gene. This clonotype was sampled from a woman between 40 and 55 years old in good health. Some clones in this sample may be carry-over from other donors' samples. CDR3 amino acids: CASSQSHGGSTEAFF. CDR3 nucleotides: TGTGCCAGCAGCCAGTCACACGGAGGGTCCACTGAAGCTTTCTTT.